Following are 19 T cell receptor beta chains from one sample sequenced in a study of Ad26.COV2.S vaccination and SARS-CoV-2 variants. Method: immunoSEQ multiplex PCR; TCRdb's copy keeps in-frame clones and lacks some. This table has 350,000 to 450,000 clones, about 91% appearing once. The material was peripheral blood, obtained after recovery from COVID-19. Receptors were obtained from a human donor who had recovered from COVID-19.

This rearrangement joins TRBV5-5 to TRBJ2-7; 8 nucleotides agree with TRBD1. Germline CDR1 SGHKS, CDR2 YYEKEE (reference sequence). V gave up 3 bases and J gave up 2 bases; unmatched junction bases: 10. The CDR3 contains 16 residues. In DNA, the CDR3 is TGTGCCAGCAGCTCGGTGCCGGGACAGGCTACCTACGAGCAGTACTTC. Translating it yields CASSSVPGQATYEQYF.

This clone was counted only a few times. The rearrangement uses TRBV5-6 and TRBJ1-1; TRBD1 is a possible D gene (5 bases). V lost 1 base to trimming and J lost 5 bases, with 6 bases between them. The CDR3 extends over 12 amino acids. Germline V gene data show CDR1 as SGHDT and CDR2 as YYEEEE. DNA of the CDR3: TGTGCCAGCAGCTTGACAGGTACTGAAGCTTTCTTT. Its translation is CASSLTGTEAFF.

This chain links TRBV6-5 with TRBJ1-1; D is perhaps TRBD1 (5 bases). V dropped 7 bases and J dropped 4 bases, with 16 bases sitting between them. Germline-derived CDR1 and CDR2 are MNHEY and SVGAGI. This CDR3 region has 14 residues. The chain's CDR3 is CASNRKQAGTEAFF. In DNA form, the CDR3 reads TGTGCCAGCAATCGTAAACAGGCGGGCACTGAAGCTTTCTTT.

The chain couples TRBV25-1 to TRBJ1-5; no firm D call. Between the trimmed V and J ends, which lost 4 bases and 3 bases, there was a span of 7 bases. The CDR3 length is 13 residues. Per germline, CDR1 MGHDK and CDR2 SYGVNS. CDR3 sequence reads: CASSVGDNQPQHF. The CDR3 DNA follows: TGTGCCAGCAGTGTCGGGGACAATCAGCCCCAGCATTTT.

The V and J genes are TRBV7-8 and TRBJ2-3; 12 bases match TRBD2. The CDR3 consists of 16 residues. Germline loops: CDR1 SGHVS, CDR2 FQNEAQ. Losses at the gene ends were 5 bases for V and 5 bases for J; bases not matched to a gene: 8. The CDR3 DNA sequence: TGTGCCAGCAGCGCTAGGACTAGCGGGGTGAAAGATACGCAGTATTTT. It translates to CASSARTSGVKDTQYF.

This clone was observed once. The rearrangement uses TRBV12-5 and TRBJ1-2; D remains unclear. The germline CDR1 and CDR2 sequences are LGHNT and FRNRAP. The CDR3 length is 15 residues. Trimming pared 5 bases from V and 2 bases from J, leaving 15 bases between. The CDR3 region is CASGGEGDLNYGYTF. CDR3 DNA: TGTGCTAGTGGTGGCGAGGGCGATTTAAACTATGGCTACACCTTC.

A single count supports this clone. The V call is TRBV5-1, the J call TRBJ1-2; possible D gene TRBD1, 6 bases. The CDR3 runs 15 residues. Trimming took 2 bases from V and 12 from J, leaving 23 bases between them. Germline loops: CDR1 SGHRS, CDR2 YFSETQ. The CDR3 protein is CASSLSTGPTSPHTF. Written as DNA, the CDR3 is TGCGCCAGCAGCTTATCTACAGGGCCCACAAGCCCCCACACCTTC.

The J gene is TRBJ1-2, the V gene TRBV7-9; TRBD1 aligns across 9 bases. V lost 4 bases and J lost 4; bases outside the gene matches: 10. Germline lookup yields CDR1 SEHNR and CDR2 FQNEAQ (reference sequence). The CDR3 sequence is 16 residues long. The CDR3 spells CASSSTRGQGIYGYTF. The CDR3 nucleotides are TGTGCCAGCAGCTCCACCCGAGGACAGGGGATCTATGGCTACACCTTC.

The chain joins TRBV4-1 to TRBJ2-5, with D perhaps being TRBD1 or TRBD2 (6 bases each). This CDR3 has 16 residues. The V end was cut by 3 bases, the J end by 3 bases, with 17 bases between. Germline assignment: CDR1 MGHRA and CDR2 YSYEKL. The CDR3 protein is CASSHPTGAIEETQYF. The DNA for the CDR3 is TGCGCCAGCAGCCACCCTACGGGGGCTATCGAAGAGACCCAGTACTTC.

The chain links TRBV5-4 to TRBJ2-1, with D perhaps TRBD1 or TRBD2 (5 bases each). Germline CDR1 reads SGHNT; CDR2 reads YYREEE (reference sequence). The CDR3 length is 16 residues. Trimming shortened V by 0 bases and J by 7 bases, and 17 bases separated the two germline ends. The DNA of the CDR3 is TGTGCCAGCAGCTTGGGAGTGGGGACGGGTGAAAATGAGCAGTTCTTC. It translates to CASSLGVGTGENEQFF.

The chain recombines TRBV12-3 or TRBV12-4 with TRBJ2-7; weak D call: TRBD1 (6 bases). Trimming cost V 8 bases and J 3 bases, with 14 bases left between them. CDR3 length: 13 amino acids. CDR3 region: CASGQGHDYEQYF. CDR3 DNA: TGTGCCAGCGGCCAGGGACACGACTACGAGCAGTACTTC.

The gene calls are TRBV2 and TRBJ1-4; the D is unclear. The V and J ends lost 6 bases and 3 bases respectively, with 8 bases between them. The CDR3 has 13 amino acids. The germline CDR1 and CDR2 sequences are SNHLY and FYNNEI. The CDR3 is CASRAGANEKLFF. The CDR3 region has the DNA TGTGCCAGCAGAGCCGGGGCTAATGAAAAACTGTTTTTT. The complete variable domain, with remaining parts taken from reference TRBV2 and TRBJ1-4, reads EPEVTQTPSHQVTQMGQEVILRCVPISNHLYFYWYRQILGQKVEFLVSFYNNEISEKSEIFDDQFSVERPDGSNFTLKIRSTKLEDSAMYFCASRAGANEKLFFGSGTQLSVL.

The chain recombines TRBV7-2 with TRBJ1-1, with TRBD1 as a possible D gene (6 bases). Trimming took off 1 base at V and 6 bases at J, with 12 bases between the two ends. This CDR3 spans 14 amino acids. Per the germline V gene, CDR1 is SGHTA and CDR2 is FQGNSA. The CDR3 region is CASSLDNRVAEAFF. CDR3 DNA sequence: TGTGCCAGCAGCTTAGATAACAGGGTGGCTGAAGCTTTCTTT. Drawing the rest from reference TRBV7-2 and TRBJ1-1, the complete variable domain is GAGVSQSPSNKVTEKGKDVELRCDPISGHTALYWYRQSLGQGLEFLIYFQGNSAPDKSGLPSDRFSAERTGGSVSTLTIQRTQQEDSAVYLCASSLDNRVAEAFFGQGTRLTVV.

The chain joins TRBV9 to TRBJ2-1; 7 bases fit TRBD1. The length of the CDR3 is 15 residues. J was trimmed by 16 bases and V by 4 bases; bases with no gene match: 20. Germline loops: CDR1 SGDLS, CDR2 YYNGEE. Here the CDR3 DNA reads TGTGCCAGCAGCTCGGCCGGGGACAGCGTGAACCCCCAATTCTTC. Protein product: CASSSAGDSVNPQFF.

This clone was recorded only once. V usage is TRBV6-1 and J usage is TRBJ1-5; D call uncertain. The germline V gene has CDR1 MNHNS and CDR2 SASEGT. The CDR3 contains 13 residues. Trimming pared 0 bases from V and 8 bases from J, leaving 8 bases between. For the CDR3, the DNA is TGTGCCAGCAGTGAAGCCCTCCCGAAGCCCCAGCATTTT. It codes for CASSEALPKPQHF.

The gene calls are TRBV27 and TRBJ1-1; 11 bases are a match to TRBD1. CDR1 and CDR2 from the germline V gene are MNHEY and SMNVEV (reference sequence). Trimming cost V 3 bases and J 5 bases; bases outside gene matches: 8. This CDR3 has 16 amino acids. Written as DNA, the CDR3 is TGTGCCAGCAGTTTCGGGACAGGGGGGCAGGAGACTGAAGCTTTCTTT. Encoded protein: CASSFGTGGQETEAFF.

This sequence joins TRBV29-1 and TRBJ2-7; D is perhaps TRBD2 (6 bases). V was clipped by 1 base and J by 7 bases, with 17 bases between them. Germline loops: CDR1 SQVTM, CDR2 ANQGSEA. The CDR3 extends over 14 amino acids. This CDR3 reads CSVEVDFPGGEQYF. DNA of the CDR3: TGCAGCGTTGAAGTCGACTTCCCAGGAGGGGAGCAGTACTTC.

This chain links TRBV7-9 with TRBJ1-5; D uncertain. Germline V gene sequence: CDR1 SEHNR, CDR2 FQNEAQ (reference sequence). Trimming took off 0 bases at V and 6 bases at J, with 9 bases between the two ends. This CDR3 spans 14 amino acids. This CDR3 reads CASSLAGKSQPQHF. As DNA, the CDR3 is TGTGCCAGCAGCTTAGCCGGGAAAAGTCAGCCCCAGCATTTT.

This chain connects TRBV6-5 to TRBJ1-1; 8 bases agree with TRBD1. J was trimmed by 1 base and V by 7 bases; bases with no gene match: 5. From germline, CDR1 is MNHEY and CDR2 SVGAGI. CDR3 size: 14 residues. Written as DNA, the CDR3 is TGTGCCAGCAAATTCGGGACAGGGAACACTGAAGCTTTCTTT. Protein product: CASKFGTGNTEAFF.